The 12 T cell receptor beta chains given below trace back to one sample, sequenced in a study of T cell changes during pregnancy in multiple sclerosis. Only in-frame clones appear in the TCRdb table, and some are missing; sequencing was by immunoSEQ multiplex PCR. The sample records about 32,000 clones, roughly 89% being singletons. The sequencing used CD8+ T cells from peripheral blood mononuclear cells, collected in the first trimester of pregnancy. The receptors originated from a female donor with multiple sclerosis, enrolled in a pregnancy study.

In its sample, this clone was seen once. The chain combines TRBV4-1 with TRBJ1-3, with D perhaps TRBD1 (5 bases). CDR1 is MGHRA, CDR2 YSYEKL, per germline. V lost 2 bases, J lost 1 base, and 9 bases lay in between. The CDR3 has 15 amino acids. The CDR3 is CASSQKGISGNTIYF. The CDR3 bases are TGCGCCAGCAGCCAAAAGGGGATATCTGGAAACACCATATATTTT.

The rearrangement links TRBV19 to TRBJ2-2; TRBD1 agrees at 8 bases. In germline, CDR1 is LNHDA, CDR2 SQIVND (reference sequence). With 5 bases clipped from V and 7 bases from J, the junction kept 6 bases outside the gene matches. The CDR3 consists of 14 residues. The CDR3 coding sequence is TGTGCCAGTAGTCGTAAGACAGGGGACGGGGAGCTGTTTTTT. As protein: CASSRKTGDGELFF.

This clone was counted once. The V call is TRBV29-1, the J call TRBJ1-1; D ambiguous. Germline V CDR1 and CDR2: SQVTM, ANQGSEA. With 5 bases removed from V and 0 bases from J, the gap between germline ends came to 13 bases. The CDR3 totals 14 residues. CDR3 nucleotides: TGCAGCGTTCGGGGAGCTTTTATGAACACTGAAGCTTTCTTT. Its protein product is CSVRGAFMNTEAFF.

V usage is TRBV13 and J usage is TRBJ2-2, with TRBD1 identical over 9 bases. After removal of 0 bases from V and 5 bases from J, the junction contained 4 bases not matched to a gene. Germline-derived CDR1 and CDR2 are PRHDT and FYEKMQ (reference sequence). The CDR3 is made up of 16 amino acids. The DNA of the CDR3 is TGTGCCAGCAGCTTAGGTCGACAGGGGGAGACCGGGGAGCTGTTTTTT. Encoded protein: CASSLGRQGETGELFF.

This clone showed up just once. V usage is TRBV28 and J usage is TRBJ2-7, with TRBD2 matching over 7 bases. Unmatched junction bases numbered 12, after V lost 4 bases and J lost 3 bases. The CDR3 sequence is 16 residues long. Germline CDR1 MDHEN, CDR2 SYDVKM. The CDR3 DNA reads TGTGCCAGCAGTTCGTCAAGGGAGGGTGCGGTCTACGAGCAGTACTTC. It codes for CASSSSREGAVYEQYF.

The gene calls are TRBV6-5 and TRBJ2-7, with 8 bases matching TRBD2. This CDR3 has 15 residues. The J segment lost 4 bases and the V segment lost 4 bases, leaving 9 bases of the junction unmatched. Germline CDR1 MNHEY, CDR2 SVGAGI. CDR3 in DNA: TGTGCCAGCAGTTGGGGGACGGGAGGGCTTTACGAGCAGTACTTC. As protein: CASSWGTGGLYEQYF.

The table lists this clone with a few counts. This chain connects TRBV15 to TRBJ2-2; maybe TRBD1 (6 bases). V was trimmed by 3 bases and J by 0 bases, leaving 14 bases between them. Germline V lookup: CDR1 LNHNV, CDR2 YYDKDF (reference sequence). The CDR3 loop spans 17 amino acids. The CDR3 here is CATSSLGADTNTGELFF. In DNA, the CDR3 is TGTGCCACCAGCAGCCTGGGGGCGGACACGAACACCGGGGAGCTGTTTTTT.

This clone was seen a single time. The V and J genes are TRBV28 and TRBJ1-2; 10 bases align to TRBD1. The germline gives CDR1 MDHEN, CDR2 SYDVKM. V was pared by 1 base and J by 5 bases, with 10 bases of the junction left unmatched. The length of the CDR3 is 17 residues. This CDR3 is CASSLSLRTGGFYGYTF. Written as DNA, the CDR3 is TGTGCCAGCAGTTTATCCCTCAGGACAGGGGGATTTTATGGCTACACCTTC.

The V gene is TRBV10-1, the J gene TRBJ1-5; TRBD1 aligns across 11 bases. Germline V lookup: CDR1 WNHNN, CDR2 SYGVQD (reference sequence). V lost 4 bases to trimming and J lost 2 bases; unmatched junction nucleotides: 22. CDR3 length: 22 amino acids. CDR3 in DNA: TGCGCCAGCAGTGTAAAATTTAGAGTTTGGACAGGGGGCGAAGGGGGCAATCAGCCCCAGCATTTT. Encoded protein: CASSVKFRVWTGGEGGNQPQHF.

The genes are TRBV5-1 and TRBJ2-7, with TRBD1 matching 11 bases. Trimming cost V 4 bases and J 4 bases; bases outside gene matches: 4. Germline-derived CDR1 and CDR2 are SGHRS and YFSETQ. The CDR3 runs to 14 residues. For the CDR3, the DNA is TGCGCCAGCAGCCCGGGACAGGGGGAGTACGAGCAGTACTTC. Encoded protein: CASSPGQGEYEQYF.

This clone has only a few counts. CDR3 sequence (DNA): TGCGCCAGCAGTGAGCATGTCTTGGAGGAGCAGTACTTC. It is translated as CASSEHVLEEQYF. The chain has TRBV10-1 and TRBJ2-7, with unresolved D. CDR1 is WNHNN, CDR2 SYGVQD, per germline (reference sequence). The CDR3 contains 13 residues. Trimming shortened V by 2 bases and J by 7 bases, and 12 bases separated the two germline ends.

The CDR3 region is CASSFPTGTGGTDTQYF. In DNA form, the CDR3 reads TGTGCCAGCAGCTTTCCTACCGGGACAGGGGGCACAGATACGCAGTATTTT. The chain combines TRBV13 with TRBJ2-3; 10 nucleotides match TRBD1. V lost 3 bases and J lost 1; bases outside the gene matches: 7. Germline V gene data show CDR1 as PRHDT and CDR2 as FYEKMQ (reference sequence). CDR3 length: 17 amino acids. Supplemented by reference TRBV13 and TRBJ2-3, the full variable domain reads AAGVIQSPRHLIKEKRETATLKCYPIPRHDTVYWYQQGPGQDPQFLISFYEKMQSDKGSIPDRFSAQQFSDYHSELNMSSLELGDSALYFCASSFPTGTGGTDTQYFGPGTRLTVL.